This T cell receptor beta chain appears in the sequencing data of a study of blood T cells in healthy people across ages. A second PCR, run for roughly 7 to 11 cycles, used a sample-barcoded 5' primer plus a J-beta primer mix. Via MiXCR, TCRdb re-called the 5' RACE reads, giving one row per CDR3 protein. Here the sample spans about 730,000 distinct CDR3 sequences, 40% to 45% being singletons. The length of the CDR3 is 15 residues. The V and J ends lost 5 bases and 7 bases, in that order; junction bases with no gene match: 8. Germline-derived CDR1 and CDR2 are MNHEY and SVGAGI. The sequence was obtained from a woman aged 55 to 70 in good health. The rearrangement joins TRBV6-5 to TRBJ2-3; 11 positions agree with TRBD2. Sequenced material: blood. The DNA of the CDR3 is TGTGCCAGCAGTCTAGCGGGAGGAGAAGCGAATACGCAGTATTTT. It translates to CASSLAGGEANTQYF.